This T cell receptor (beta chain) was identified during a study of T cells expressing NK-cell markers. The wider study: It was sorted CD3+CD56-NKG2C+, CD3+CD56+NKG2C- and CD3+CD56+NKG2C+ T cells that provided the TCR beta repertoires.

Study results and limitations: Among CD8+ T cells from six donors, dominant NKG2C+ clonotypes accounted for about 1.0-7.0%.

TCRdb re-called the 5' RACE reads; every CDR3 protein appears as one record, without DNA. The sample has 150,000 to 200,000 distinct CDR3 sequences. For this clonotype: The antigen remains undetermined.

The germline CDR1 and CDR2 sequences are LNHNV and YYDKDF (reference sequence). CDR3 length equals 21 residues. This chain links TRBV15 with TRBJ2-1; the TCRdb D gene call, TRBD2, has no DNA to confirm it. The receptor's source is a man aged 18-75 years in good health. Material: blood T cells: a sorted CD56 or NKG2C T cell subset, CD4+ or CD8+ T cells, or bulk PBMC T cells (not recorded which). The CDR3 is CATSSPTSGGENFNSYNEQFF.